In its sample, the clone carrying this T cell receptor beta chain was seen a few times. Its antigen is currently unknown. CDR1 and CDR2 (germline): MGHRA, YSYEKL. The CDR3 covers 17 residues. With V trimmed by 4 bases and J by 4 bases, 10 bases remained unmatched. Single cDNA molecules in the library carried unique molecular identifiers attached during preparation. TCRdb processed the RACE reads anew with MiXCR; each CDR3 protein has one entry. The sample lists 120,000 or so distinct CDR3 sequences, approximately 13% occurring once. The data derive from a study of human T cells and chemical hapten exposure. Overall study context: Patients, chiefly female, had alopecia areata, totalis or universalis.

Findings and limits, study-wide: Significantly greater numbers of large CDR3 similarity clusters came from expanded TCRs than from controls.

The time point denotes: patch test 1, 2 weeks after DPC sensitization. Treatment in this sample: therapeutic diphenylcyclopropenone sensitization with weekly scalp DPC. Whole blood, unfractionated, served as the material for total RNA extraction. This chain connects TRBV4-1 to TRBJ1-5; TRBD1 matches 10 bases. The sequenced sample was whole blood, obtained in connection with sensitization to the hapten diphenylcyclopropenone (DPC). The source is a man between 18 and 35 years old with alopecia areata. Some clones in this sample may be carry-over from other donors' samples. DNA of the CDR3: TGCGCCAGCAGCCTAAGGGGGGACAGGGGTTTGAATCAGCCCCAGCATTTT. Translation: CASSLRGDRGLNQPQHF.